Sequencing of this TCR beta chain was carried out in a study of T cell changes during pregnancy in multiple sclerosis. This CDR3 contains 15 residues. V shed 3 bases and J shed 2 bases, with 14 bases lying between them. Germline values: CDR1 MNHNS, CDR2 SASEGT. Using immunoSEQ multiplex PCR, the repertoire was profiled, and TCRdb retains in-frame clones only, with some absent. The profile shows about 53,000 clones, 90% of them singletons. V usage is TRBV6-1 and J usage is TRBJ2-7, with D possibly being TRBD1 (6 bases). The sequences come from CD8+ T cells from peripheral blood mononuclear cells, collected before pregnancy. This receptor was taken from a female donor with multiple sclerosis, enrolled in a pregnancy study. The CDR3 spells CASSEIGTPTYEQYF. The DNA for the CDR3 is TGTGCCAGCAGTGAGATCGGGACACCAACCTACGAGCAGTACTTC.